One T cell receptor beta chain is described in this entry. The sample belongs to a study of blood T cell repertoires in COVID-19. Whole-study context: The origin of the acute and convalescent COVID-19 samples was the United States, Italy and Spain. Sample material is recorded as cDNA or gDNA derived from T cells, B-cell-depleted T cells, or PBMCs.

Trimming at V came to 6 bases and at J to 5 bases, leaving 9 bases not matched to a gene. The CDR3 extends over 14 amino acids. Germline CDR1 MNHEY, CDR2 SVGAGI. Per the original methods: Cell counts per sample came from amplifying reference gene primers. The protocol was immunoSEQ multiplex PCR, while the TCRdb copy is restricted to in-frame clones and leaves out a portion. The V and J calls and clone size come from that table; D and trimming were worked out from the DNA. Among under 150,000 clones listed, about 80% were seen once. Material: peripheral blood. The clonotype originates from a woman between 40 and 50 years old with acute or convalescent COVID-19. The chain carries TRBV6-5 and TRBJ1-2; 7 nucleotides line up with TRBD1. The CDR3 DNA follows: TGTGCCAGCAGCGGGGGACAGTCTGGGTATGGCTACACCTTC. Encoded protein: CASSGGQSGYGYTF.